Following are 23 T cell receptor beta chains from one sample sequenced in a study of T cell repertoires in cytomegalovirus infection. TCRdb reanalysed the reads using MiXCR and keeps one entry per CDR3 protein. The sample gives tens of thousands of distinct CDR3 sequences, around 20% of which show up once; 60% to 65% is in the top ten. For these TCRs, the target antigens are not known. Sequencing was performed on CD8+ T cells from cultured PBMCs, taken from culture after CMV antigen stimulation. Every receptor here comes from a human donor in good health (CMV status not recorded). Some clones in this sample may be carry-over from other donors' samples.

The V and J genes are TRBV7-2 and TRBJ2-5; a weak D match, TRBD1 (6 bases). The V and J ends lost 7 bases and 5 bases respectively, with 17 bases between them. Germline V CDR1 and CDR2: SGHTA, FQGNSA. The CDR3 totals 14 residues. CDR3 sequence (DNA): TGTGCCAGCAAGAGACAGAGGGGGTTTGAGACCCAGTACTTC. Protein product: CASKRQRGFETQYF.

This clonotype was picked up many times. This chain connects TRBV7-8 to TRBJ2-1; D unresolved. V was pared by 1 base and J by 2 bases, with 6 bases between. This CDR3 is 14 amino acids long. The germline gives CDR1 SGHVS, CDR2 FQNEAQ. The CDR3 DNA reads TGTGCCAGCAGCTTAGTGGTCACCTACAATGAGCAGTTCTTC. This gives the protein CASSLVVTYNEQFF.

The chain's CDR3 is CASSAMRGTEAFF. The CDR3, as DNA: TGTGCCAGCAGCGCGATGAGGGGGACAGAAGCTTTCTTT. This rearrangement joins TRBV7-9 to TRBJ1-1, with D possibly TRBD1 on 6 matching bases. The CDR3 is made up of 13 amino acids. Between the trimmed V and J ends, which lost 5 bases and 8 bases, there was a span of 15 bases. From germline, CDR1 is SEHNR and CDR2 FQNEAQ (reference sequence). The entire variable domain, with the rest obtained from reference TRBV7-9 and TRBJ1-1, is as follows: DTGVSQNPRHKITKRGQNVTFRCDPISEHNRLYWYRQTLGQGPEFLTYFQNEAQLEKSRLLSDRFSAERPKGSFSTLEIQRTEQGDSAMYLCASSAMRGTEAFFGQGTRLTVV.

CDR3 sequence: CASSYSRDAYEQYF. The DNA of the CDR3 is TGTGCCAGCAGTTACTCTAGGGACGCATACGAGCAGTACTTC. The chain uses TRBV6-2 or TRBV6-3 and TRBJ2-7; D may correspond to TRBD1 or TRBD2 (5 bases each). Trimming took 0 bases from V and 4 from J, leaving 10 bases between them. CDR1 and CDR2 (germline): MNHEY, SVGEGT. The CDR3 loop spans 14 amino acids.

This clonotype was detected ten times or more. This chain joins TRBV6-1 and TRBJ2-7, with TRBD1 as a possible D gene (5 bases). V was cut by 6 bases and J by 4 bases, with 10 bases left in between. The CDR3 is 12 residues long. Germline V lookup: CDR1 MNHNS, CDR2 SASEGT. CDR3 region: CASRDNVYEQYF. The CDR3 DNA reads as TGTGCCAGCAGGGACAACGTTTACGAGCAGTACTTC.

The genes are TRBV9 and TRBJ2-5; 7 nucleotides match TRBD2. V lost 1 base and J lost 2; bases outside the gene matches: 5. The CDR3 spans 15 residues. Per the germline V gene, CDR1 is SGDLS and CDR2 is YYNGEE. CDR3 sequence: CASSVFSGWQETQYF. The DNA for the CDR3 is TGTGCCAGCAGCGTATTTAGCGGGTGGCAAGAGACCCAGTACTTC.

The V gene is TRBV12-3 or TRBV12-4, the J gene TRBJ1-1, with D unclear. The CDR3 extends over 11 amino acids. V dropped 6 bases and J dropped 6 bases, with 8 bases sitting between them. The CDR3 here is CASSGGAEAFF. Here the CDR3 DNA reads TGTGCCAGCAGCGGCGGCGCTGAAGCTTTCTTT.

The table lists this clonotype with a few counts. The genes are TRBV10-3 and TRBJ1-1, with 12 bases fitting TRBD1. CDR1 is ENHRY, CDR2 SYGVKD, per germline. Trimming cost V 6 bases and J 4 bases; bases outside gene matches: 6. This CDR3 comprises 15 residues. CDR3 nucleotides: TGTGCCATCAGGCCGGGACAGGGGGCTGGCACTGAAGCTTTCTTT. Protein product: CAIRPGQGAGTEAFF.

V gene TRBV7-9 combines with J gene TRBJ1-5; no reliable D call. CDR3 length: 17 amino acids. V shed 2 bases and J shed 0 bases, with 14 bases lying between them. Germline assignment: CDR1 SEHNR and CDR2 FQNEAQ (reference sequence). CDR3 coding DNA: TGTGCCAGCAGCTTACAACAGAATAGTTATAGCAATCAGCCCCAGCATTTT. Its translation: CASSLQQNSYSNQPQHF.

The rearrangement links TRBV7-8 to TRBJ2-1, with a weak D call TRBD2 (5 bases). Germline assignment: CDR1 SGHVS and CDR2 FQNEAQ. The germline V and J ends were trimmed by 2 bases and 5 bases, with 10 bases remaining between them. The CDR3 has 14 amino acids. CDR3 residues: CASSLKRINNEQFF. The CDR3 DNA reads as TGTGCCAGCAGCTTAAAGCGGATAAACAATGAGCAGTTCTTC. Full variable domain (rest looked up from reference TRBV7-8 and TRBJ2-1): GAGVSQSPRYKVAKRGQDVALRCDPISGHVSLFWYQQALGQGPEFLTYFQNEAQLDKSGLPSDRFFAERPEGSVSTLKIQRTQQEDSAVYLCASSLKRINNEQFFGPGTRLTVL.

This clonotype came up many times. The chain couples TRBV6-2 or TRBV6-3 to TRBJ1-5; D remains ambiguous. Germline V CDR1 and CDR2: MNHEY, SVGEGT. The CDR3 is 15 residues long. The V gene lost 5 bases and the J gene lost 0 bases, with 11 bases spanning the gap. Here the CDR3 DNA reads TGTGCCAGCAGTACGGGAAGGATTAGCAATCAGCCCCAGCATTTT. Its protein is CASSTGRISNQPQHF.

The chain combines TRBV6-2 or TRBV6-3 with TRBJ1-5; D not resolved. The germline V and J ends were trimmed by 4 bases and 1 base, with 14 bases remaining between them. CDR1 and CDR2 from the germline V gene are MNHEY and SVGEGT. This CDR3 comprises 16 residues. CDR3 nucleotide sequence: TGTGCCAGCAGTTCCGTAAGGTTCGGGAGCAATCAGCCCCAGCATTTT. It encodes CASSSVRFGSNQPQHF.

This clonotype was seen a few times. This chain links TRBV10-3 with TRBJ2-1; weak D call: TRBD1 (6 bases). Deletions cut 4 bases from V and 0 bases from J, with 10 bases between. This CDR3 has 15 residues. Germline loops: CDR1 ENHRY, CDR2 SYGVKD. CDR3 residues: CAISARGRSYNEQFF. The CDR3 region has the DNA TGTGCCATCAGTGCCAGGGGTCGCTCCTACAATGAGCAGTTCTTC.

The chain links TRBV2 to TRBJ2-5; 8 bases fit TRBD1. Germline V gene sequence: CDR1 SNHLY, CDR2 FYNNEI. The CDR3 extends over 15 amino acids. After removal of 3 bases from V and 3 bases from J, the junction contained 6 bases not matched to a gene. The CDR3, as DNA: TGTGCCAGCAGTGACCCCGACAGGGGTGAAGAGACCCAGTACTTC. The encoded protein is CASSDPDRGEETQYF.

This clonotype was recorded a few times. The V gene is TRBV27, the J gene TRBJ2-7; 8 nucleotides agree with TRBD1. The length of the CDR3 is 15 residues. Trimming removed 2 bases from V and 1 base from J; junction bases left unmatched: 4. CDR1 is MNHEY, CDR2 SMNVEV, per germline (reference sequence). The CDR3 bases are TGTGCCAGCAGTTTAAGCCGGACAGGGTCCTACGAGCAGTACTTC. This translates into CASSLSRTGSYEQYF.

In this sample, this clonotype turned up many times. The rearrangement links TRBV7-2 to TRBJ2-1, with D possibly TRBD2 on 7 matching bases. The CDR3 contains 16 residues. CDR1 is SGHTA, CDR2 FQGNSA, per germline. V lost 5 bases, J lost 4 bases, and 18 bases lay in between. CDR3 sequence (DNA): TGTGCCAGCAGCGAAAGTGGGGGGGCGTTGTACAATGAGCAGTTCTTC. The encoded protein is CASSESGGALYNEQFF.

This clonotype was picked up a small number of times. The V gene is TRBV7-6, the J gene TRBJ2-1, with unresolved D. Germline V gene data show CDR1 as SGHVS and CDR2 as FNYEAQ. V shed 5 bases and J shed 8 bases, with 4 bases lying between them. The CDR3 extends over 10 amino acids. This chain's CDR3 is CASSVYEQFF. The DNA of the CDR3 is TGTGCCAGCAGCGTATATGAGCAGTTCTTC.

This clonotype was seen only a few times. The V call is TRBV12-3 or TRBV12-4, the J call TRBJ1-2; possible D gene TRBD1, 6 bases. V was pared by 3 bases and J by 8 bases, with 13 bases between. The CDR3 totals 13 residues. Here the CDR3 reads CASSFPQGRGYTF. The DNA for the CDR3 is TGTGCCAGCAGTTTTCCCCAGGGGAGGGGCTACACCTTC.

This chain connects TRBV11-2 to TRBJ2-1, with D tentatively TRBD2 (6 bases). V was pared by 5 bases and J by 1 base, with 15 bases between. This CDR3 is built from 16 residues. The germline CDR1 and CDR2 sequences are SGHAT and FQNNGV. CDR3 in amino acids: CASSGGAGRSYNEQFF. The CDR3 region has the DNA TGTGCCAGCAGCGGAGGGGCGGGGAGGTCCTACAATGAGCAGTTCTTC.

This clonotype was recorded a few times. The chain couples TRBV11-2 to TRBJ2-3; D is unclear. The CDR3 has 12 residues. Germline lookup yields CDR1 SGHAT and CDR2 FQNNGV. V was clipped by 5 bases and J by 5 bases, with 8 bases between them. The CDR3 region has the DNA TGTGCCAGCAGCCCCCCTGGAGATACGCAGTATTTT. Translated: CASSPPGDTQYF.

This clonotype was recorded many times. The chain couples TRBV7-8 to TRBJ2-7; D is uncertain. The CDR3 is 13 residues long. Germline loops: CDR1 SGHVS, CDR2 FQNEAQ. V was shortened by 5 bases and J by 2 bases, with 10 bases between the two germline ends. DNA of the CDR3: TGTGCCAGCAGCACAAGGCCCCCCTACGAGCAGTACTTC. Translated: CASSTRPPYEQYF.

J is TRBJ1-3 and V is TRBV7-9; TRBD1 is a possible D gene (5 bases). V gave up 7 bases and J gave up 4 bases, with 23 bases separating them. The V gene's germline CDR1 is SEHNR and CDR2 FQNEAQ (reference sequence). The CDR3 sequence is 17 residues long. CDR3 in amino acids: CASTEPFGGALGNTIYF. The DNA for the CDR3 is TGTGCCAGCACCGAACCGTTTGGTGGGGCGTTGGGAAACACCATATATTTT.

This clonotype was counted many times. This rearrangement joins TRBV7-9 to TRBJ2-2; the D is unclear. Germline CDR1 and CDR2: SEHNR and FQNEAQ (reference sequence). The CDR3 has 16 amino acids. The V gene lost 4 bases and the J gene lost 5 bases, with 17 bases spanning the gap. The CDR3 nucleotides read TGTGCCAGCAGCTCGAGACGAACCCGGACGACCGGGGAGCTGTTTTTT. Encoded protein: CASSSRRTRTTGELFF.